Shown below are 3 T cell receptor beta chains from a single sample sequenced in a study of cytomegalovirus exposure and HLA in healthy donors. Profiling relied on immunoSEQ multiplex PCR, and the TCRdb table lists in-frame clones only, not all of them. This sample has 90,000 to 130,000 clones, with under 97% found just once. Sequenced sample: PBMCs. The origin of the receptors is a woman between 18 and 29 years old in good health and CMV-seronegative.

This rearrangement joins TRBV6-1 to TRBJ1-4; 11 positions agree with TRBD1. J gave up 7 bases and V 7 bases, and 5 bases lay outside the gene matches. Germline lookup yields CDR1 MNHNS and CDR2 SASEGT. This CDR3 is 14 amino acids long. CDR3 coding DNA: TGTGCCAGCACGACGGACAGGGGGCCTGAAAAACTGTTTTTT. Encoded protein: CASTTDRGPEKLFF.

This clone was recorded a few times. The chain is built from TRBV2 and TRBJ2-1; 8 bases agree with TRBD1. This CDR3 is built from 14 residues. In germline, CDR1 is SNHLY, CDR2 FYNNEI. The V and J ends lost 6 bases and 8 bases, in that order; junction bases with no gene match: 9. The DNA of the CDR3 is TGTGCCAGCAGGTCGGACAGGGCTACATATGAGCAGTTCTTC. This codes for CASRSDRATYEQFF.

The chain couples TRBV14 to TRBJ1-2; 8 bases are a match to TRBD1. J was trimmed by 7 bases and V by 3 bases; bases with no gene match: 7. The CDR3 extends over 14 amino acids. Germline CDR1 is SGHDN and CDR2 is FVKESK. CDR3 amino acids: CASSQTQGALGYTF. As DNA, the CDR3 is TGTGCCAGCAGCCAGACCCAGGGGGCGCTTGGCTACACCTTC.